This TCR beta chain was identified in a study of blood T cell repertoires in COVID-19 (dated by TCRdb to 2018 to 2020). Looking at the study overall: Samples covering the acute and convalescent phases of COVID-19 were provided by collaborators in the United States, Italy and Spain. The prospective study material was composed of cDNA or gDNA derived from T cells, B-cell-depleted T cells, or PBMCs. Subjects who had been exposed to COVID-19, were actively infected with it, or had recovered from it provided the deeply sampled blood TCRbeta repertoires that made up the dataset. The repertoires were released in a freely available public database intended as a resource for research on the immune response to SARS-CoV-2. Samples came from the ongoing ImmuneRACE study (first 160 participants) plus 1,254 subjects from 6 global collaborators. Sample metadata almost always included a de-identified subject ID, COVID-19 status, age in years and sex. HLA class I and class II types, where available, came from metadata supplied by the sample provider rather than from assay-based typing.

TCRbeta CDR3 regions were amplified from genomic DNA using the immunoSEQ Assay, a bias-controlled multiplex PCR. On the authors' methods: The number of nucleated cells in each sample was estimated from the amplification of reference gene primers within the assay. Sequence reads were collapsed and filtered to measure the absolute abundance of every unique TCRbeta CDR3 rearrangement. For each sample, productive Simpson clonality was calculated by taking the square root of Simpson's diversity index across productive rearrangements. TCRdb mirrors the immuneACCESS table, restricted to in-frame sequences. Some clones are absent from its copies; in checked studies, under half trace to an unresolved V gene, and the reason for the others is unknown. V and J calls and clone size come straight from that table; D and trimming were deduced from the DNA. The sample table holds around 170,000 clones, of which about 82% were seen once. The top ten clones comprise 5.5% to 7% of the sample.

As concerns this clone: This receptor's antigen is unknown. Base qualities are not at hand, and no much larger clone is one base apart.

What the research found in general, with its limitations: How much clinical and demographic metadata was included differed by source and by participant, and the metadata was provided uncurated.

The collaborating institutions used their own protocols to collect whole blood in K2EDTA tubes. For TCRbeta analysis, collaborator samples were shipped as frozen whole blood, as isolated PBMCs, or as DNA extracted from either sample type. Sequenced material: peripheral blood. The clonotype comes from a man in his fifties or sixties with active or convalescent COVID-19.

Read as DNA, the sequence is TGTGCCAGTAGTTCGCAGGGCCCGAACACCGGGGAGCTGTTTTTT. Its translation reads: CASSSQGPNTGELFF. The rearrangement joined TRBV19 to TRBJ2-2; perhaps TRBD1 is the D gene, with 5 bases matching. V gives up 5 bases and J gives up 0 bases, and the segment between their germline ends measures 10 bases. From the cysteine up to the phenylalanine, the CDR3 has a length of 15 residues. Solely the CDR3 DNA is kept, with 45 bases framed from the first base. Taken from the germline V gene (reference sequence), the CDR1 and CDR2 loops are LNHDA and SQIVND.